Listed below are T cell receptor beta chains from one sample, sequenced in a study of T cells in Graves' hyperthyroidism and ophthalmopathy. TCRdb re-derived calls from the multiplex PCR reads in MiXCR, one entry per CDR3 protein. Of over 650,000 distinct CDR3 sequences listed, over 15% are singletons. Sequencing was done on a sample of blood. The source is a man aged 18-30 years with Graves' hyperthyroidism. CDR3s include the opening cysteine and the closing phenylalanine or tryptophan. The order of the fields is V gene, clone size, D gene, J gene, CDR3 DNA, CDR3 protein. D genes are given only for firm matches. Size values are once, few and many counts, or a class for expanded clones, and some rows have none.

V: TRBV7-8
size: .
D: TRBD1
J: TRBJ2-2
DNA: TGTGCCAGCAGCTCGGTCCGAGGACAGGGGCGAACCGGGGAGCTGTTTTTT
CDR3: CASSSVRGQGRTGELFF

V: TRBV7-9
size: .
D: TRBD2
J: TRBJ2-2
DNA: TGTGCCAGCAGCTTAGATGTCAGCGGGGCCACCGGGGAGCTGTTTTTT
CDR3: CASSLDVSGATGELFF

V: TRBV19
size: few
D: .
J: TRBJ1-3
DNA: TGTGCCAGTAGTATAGGCTGGCGCTCTGGAAACACCATATATTTT
CDR3: CASSIGWRSGNTIYF

V: TRBV4-1
size: few
D: .
J: TRBJ1-5
DNA: TGCGCCAGCAGCCAACGGGACCCGTATCAGCCCCAGCATTTT
CDR3: CASSQRDPYQPQHF

V: TRBV9
size: .
D: .
J: TRBJ2-7
DNA: TGTGCCAGCAGCGTAGCCGGGAGTAGATCCGAGCAGTACTTC
CDR3: CASSVAGSRSEQYF

V: TRBV4-1
size: few
D: .
J: TRBJ2-5
DNA: TGCGCCAGCAGCCAAAGCCACCGGGAACAAGAGACCCAGTACTTC
CDR3: CASSQSHREQETQYF

V: TRBV15
size: .
D: TRBD1
J: TRBJ2-2
DNA: TGTGCCTCAGGGGCCGGACAGGCGGGCACCGGGGAGCTGTTTTTT
CDR3: CASGAGQAGTGELFF

V: TRBV4-2
size: .
D: .
J: TRBJ1-2
DNA: TGTGCCAGCAGCCAAGATGTAACAGGGAACTATGGCTACACCTTC
CDR3: CASSQDVTGNYGYTF

V: TRBV9
size: few
D: .
J: TRBJ1-1
DNA: TGTGCCAGCAGCGTAGTGGACAGAGACACTGAAGCTTTCTTT
CDR3: CASSVVDRDTEAFF

V: TRBV4-3
size: .
D: TRBD2
J: TRBJ2-3
DNA: TGCGCCAGCAGCCAAGTGTTTCTAGCGGGAGGTTCCACAGATACGCAGTATTTT
CDR3: CASSQVFLAGGSTDTQYF

V: TRBV28
size: few
D: TRBD1
J: TRBJ2-5
DNA: TGTGCCAGCAGTACACAGGGGGGCGAGACCCAGTACTTC
CDR3: CASSTQGGETQYF

V: TRBV7-9
size: many
D: .
J: TRBJ2-1
DNA: TGTGCCAGCAGCTTAGAGGGGGGCAATGAGCAGTTCTTC
CDR3: CASSLEGGNEQFF

V: TRBV6-5
size: .
D: TRBD1
J: TRBJ2-7
DNA: TGTGCCAGCAGTTACCGAACCGGGACAGGGCATTACGAGCAGTACTTC
CDR3: CASSYRTGTGHYEQYF

V: TRBV6-1
size: many
D: TRBD2
J: TRBJ2-3
DNA: TGTGCCAGCAGTGAAACGGCGCCTAGCGGGAGTTCAGATACGCAGTATTTT
CDR3: CASSETAPSGSSDTQYF

V: TRBV28
size: many
D: TRBD1
J: TRBJ1-2
DNA: TGTGCCAGCAGTTTGGGACAGGGCCTTAACTATGGCTACACCTTC
CDR3: CASSLGQGLNYGYTF

V: TRBV27
size: many
D: TRBD2
J: TRBJ2-1
DNA: TGTGCCAGGTGGGGGGGGTTCTACAATGAGCAGTTCTTC
CDR3: CARWGGFYNEQFF

V: TRBV3-1
size: .
D: TRBD1
J: TRBJ2-7
DNA: TGTGCCAGCAGCCAAGGGGACAGGACCTACGAGCAGTACTTC
CDR3: CASSQGDRTYEQYF